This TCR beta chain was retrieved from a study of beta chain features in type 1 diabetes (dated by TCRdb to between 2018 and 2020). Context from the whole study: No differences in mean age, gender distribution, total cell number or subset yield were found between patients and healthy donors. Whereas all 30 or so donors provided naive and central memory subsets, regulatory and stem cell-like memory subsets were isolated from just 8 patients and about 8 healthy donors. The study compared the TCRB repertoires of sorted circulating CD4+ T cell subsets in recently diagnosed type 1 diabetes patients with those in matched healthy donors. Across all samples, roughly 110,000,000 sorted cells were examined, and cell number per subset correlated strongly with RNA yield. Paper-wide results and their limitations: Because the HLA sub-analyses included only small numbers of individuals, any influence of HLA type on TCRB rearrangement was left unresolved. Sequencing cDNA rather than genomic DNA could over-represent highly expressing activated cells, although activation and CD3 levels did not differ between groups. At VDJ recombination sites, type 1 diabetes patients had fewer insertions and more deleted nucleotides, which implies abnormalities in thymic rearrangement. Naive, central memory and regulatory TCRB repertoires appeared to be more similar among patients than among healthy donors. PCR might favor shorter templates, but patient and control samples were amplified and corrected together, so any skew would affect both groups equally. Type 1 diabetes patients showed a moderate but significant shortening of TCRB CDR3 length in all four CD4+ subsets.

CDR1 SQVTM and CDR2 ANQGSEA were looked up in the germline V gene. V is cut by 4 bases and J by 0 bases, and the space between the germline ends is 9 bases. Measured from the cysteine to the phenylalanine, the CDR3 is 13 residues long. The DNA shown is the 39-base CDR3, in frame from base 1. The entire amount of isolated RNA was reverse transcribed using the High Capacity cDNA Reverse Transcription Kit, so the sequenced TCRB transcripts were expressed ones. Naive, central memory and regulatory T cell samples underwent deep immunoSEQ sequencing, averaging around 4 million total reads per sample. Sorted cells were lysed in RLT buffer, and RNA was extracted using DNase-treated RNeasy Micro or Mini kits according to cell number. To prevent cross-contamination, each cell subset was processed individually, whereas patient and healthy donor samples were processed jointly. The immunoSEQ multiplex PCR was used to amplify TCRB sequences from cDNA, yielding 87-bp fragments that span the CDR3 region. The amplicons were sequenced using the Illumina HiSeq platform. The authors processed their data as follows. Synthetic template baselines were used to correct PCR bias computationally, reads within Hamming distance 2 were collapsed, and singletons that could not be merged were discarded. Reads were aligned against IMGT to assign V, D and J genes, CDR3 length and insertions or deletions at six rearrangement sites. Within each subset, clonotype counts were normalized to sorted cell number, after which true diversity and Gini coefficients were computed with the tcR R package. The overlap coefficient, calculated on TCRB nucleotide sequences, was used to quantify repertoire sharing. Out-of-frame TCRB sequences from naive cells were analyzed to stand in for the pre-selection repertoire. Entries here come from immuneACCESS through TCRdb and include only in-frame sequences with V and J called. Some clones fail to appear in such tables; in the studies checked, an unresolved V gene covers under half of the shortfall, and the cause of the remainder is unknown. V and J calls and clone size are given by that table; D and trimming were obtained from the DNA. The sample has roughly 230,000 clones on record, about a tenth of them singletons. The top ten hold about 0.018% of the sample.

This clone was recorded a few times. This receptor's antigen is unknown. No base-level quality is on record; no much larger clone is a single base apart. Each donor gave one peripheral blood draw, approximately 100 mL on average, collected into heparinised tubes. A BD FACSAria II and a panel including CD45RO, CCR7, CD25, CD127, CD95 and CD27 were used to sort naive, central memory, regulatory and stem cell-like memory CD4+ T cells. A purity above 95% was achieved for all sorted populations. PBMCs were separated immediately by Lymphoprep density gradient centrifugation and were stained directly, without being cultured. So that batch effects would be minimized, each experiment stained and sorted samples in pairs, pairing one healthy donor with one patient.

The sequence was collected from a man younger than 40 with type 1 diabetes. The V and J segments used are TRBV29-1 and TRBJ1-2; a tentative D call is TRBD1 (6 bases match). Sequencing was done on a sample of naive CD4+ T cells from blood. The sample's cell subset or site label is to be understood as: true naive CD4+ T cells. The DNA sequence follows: TGCAGCGTTGGACAGGAGGCTAACTATGGCTACACCTTC. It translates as CSVGQEANYGYTF.